The clone carrying this TCR beta chain was seen many times. This sample was included in a study of Graves' ophthalmopathy and Graves' hyperthyroidism. Using RNA transcripts, the TCR beta CDR3 regions were amplified. The first round was an RT-PCR with HTBI primers, and the second round was a multiplex PCR. TCRdb reprocessed the multiplex PCR reads with MiXCR, giving one entry per CDR3 protein. Of around 1.1 million distinct CDR3 sequences in the sample, around a third were seen once. Germline CDR1 is SGDLS and CDR2 is YYNGEE. The CDR3 extends over 15 amino acids. V was shortened by 0 bases and J by 9 bases, with 19 bases between the two germline ends. Other autoimmune diseases, uncontrolled infections, pregnancy and lactation each led to patient exclusion.

Sequenced input: peripheral blood or thyroid tissue (not recorded which). The rearrangement joins TRBV9 to TRBJ2-7; maybe TRBD1 (5 bases). The TCR sequence derives from an adult man with Graves' hyperthyroidism. The CDR3 is CASSVVGPNATRQYF. The CDR3 nucleotides read TGTGCCAGCAGCGTAGTGGGGCCAAACGCGACTCGGCAGTACTTC.